This T cell receptor (beta chain) was obtained from a study of molecular identifiers for immune sequencing clone quantification. Overall study results and limits: Detectable among some 950,000 naive cells, according to reports, was Jurkat TCR RNA spiked in from one cell. Because of identical TCR molecules sharing a barcode, sizes of highly expanded clones could be underestimated.

TCRdb ran MiXCR on the PCR reads and lists one entry per CDR3 protein. The sample lists about 320,000 distinct CDR3 sequences, about a fifth occurring once. Notes on this clonotype: What it binds is not known. At one end the junction does not follow the germline gene, possibly because of a read error.

Germline V gene data show CDR1 as DFQATT and CDR2 as SNEGSKA (reference sequence). The CDR3 runs 15 residues. The chain carries TRBV20-1 and TRBJ2-7; a possible D gene is TRBD2 (6 bases). This clonotype originated in a human donor in good health. Some libraries in this study had Jurkat cell RNA spiked in. Sequenced input: naive CD8+ T cells from blood, with Jurkat cell RNA spiked in. The subset here: FACS-sorted CD8+CD4-CCR7+CD45RA+ naive T cells. The CDR3 spells CGARDLAGLGYEQYF. DNA for the CDR3: TGCGGTGCTAGAGATCTCGCGGGGCTCGGGTACGAGCAGTACTTC.